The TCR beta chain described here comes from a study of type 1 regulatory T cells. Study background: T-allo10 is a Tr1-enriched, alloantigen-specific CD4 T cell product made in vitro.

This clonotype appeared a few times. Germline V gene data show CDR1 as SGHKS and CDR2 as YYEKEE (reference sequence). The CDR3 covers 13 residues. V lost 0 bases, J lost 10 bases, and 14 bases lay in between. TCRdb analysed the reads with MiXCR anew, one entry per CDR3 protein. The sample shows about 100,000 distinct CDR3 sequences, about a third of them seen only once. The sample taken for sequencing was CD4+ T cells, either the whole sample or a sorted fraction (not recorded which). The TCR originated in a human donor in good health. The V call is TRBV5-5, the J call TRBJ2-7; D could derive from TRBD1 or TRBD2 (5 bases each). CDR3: CASSLEQPGLQYF. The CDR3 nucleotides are TGTGCCAGCAGCTTGGAACAACCGGGGCTACAGTACTTC.